This T cell receptor beta chain was identified in a study of T cells in Graves' hyperthyroidism and ophthalmopathy. Background on the study: Peripheral blood sampling occurred at initial diagnosis, before any treatment.

The germline gives CDR1 SGHTA, CDR2 FQGNSA. The CDR3 totals 15 residues. Concerning this clonotype itself: Antigen unknown. Mismatch with germline at one junction end may stem from a read error.

Graves' hyperthyroidism without ophthalmopathy progression within 18 months was termed stable. The study, taken as a whole, reports: Ophthalmopathy, which appeared later, was predicted by the model a median approximately 6.7 months before onset. Within blood appeared most thyroid clonotypes that had expanded above 0.001.

Amplification of TCR beta CDR3 regions was performed using RNA transcripts as template. Using the HTBI primer set, a first-round RT-PCR was run on the TCR CDR3. In TCRdb, the multiplex PCR reads were re-called with MiXCR into one record per CDR3 protein. In the table there are about 200,000 distinct CDR3 sequences, about a sixth of which are singletons. This sequence was found in a woman aged 45-60 years with Graves' hyperthyroidism. The chain carries TRBV7-2 and TRBJ2-3; D ambiguous. Material for sequencing was blood. In DNA form, the CDR3 reads TGTGCCGGCAGCCTGTACGTTACTAGCACAGATACGCAGTATTTT. Translated, it gives CAGSLYVTSTDTQYF.